This T cell receptor beta chain originates from a study of regulatory dendritic cells for organ transplantation. Generated by immunoSEQ multiplex PCR, the TCRdb table keeps only in-frame clones and is missing some. The table has about 11,000 clones, roughly 70% seen once. The CDR3 loop spans 16 amino acids. Trimming removed 6 bases from V and 5 bases from J, with 22 bases in between. The V gene's germline CDR1 is MDHEN and CDR2 SYDVKM. FACS sorted CD4+ or CD8+ T cells into CD45RA+ naive and CD45RO+ memory. The material sequenced was memory CD8+ T cells from blood. Subset specified: CD45RO+ memory T cells. The sequence was collected from a human donor in good health. This sequence joins TRBV28 and TRBJ1-1; D gene ambiguous. The CDR3 coding sequence is TGTGCCAGCAGCCCTACGTCCTCCGCATTCGGGACTGAAGCTTTCTTT. Its protein product is CASSPTSSAFGTEAFF. Looking up the rest from reference TRBV28 and TRBJ1-1 gives the full variable domain: DVKVTQSSRYLVKRTGEKVFLECVQDMDHENMFWYRQDPGLGLRLIYFSYDVKMKEKGDIPEGYSVSREKKERFSLILESASTNQTSMYLCASSPTSSAFGTEAFFGQGTRLTVV.